This T cell receptor beta chain was obtained from a study of follicular helper T cells after annual influenza vaccination. TCRdb keeps only in-frame clones here, not all; method: immunoSEQ multiplex PCR. The sample has over 6,500 clones; 75% to 85% are singletons. Time point denoted: 2014-2015 season, pre-vaccination. Cells are cTfh (non-naive CD4+CXCR5+PD-1+), split by ICOS and CD38 into double-positive or double-negative. The CDR3 sequence is 16 residues long. This specimen was CXCR5+ CD38- circulating T follicular helper cells from blood, taken on the day of influenza vaccination. Subset defined: circulating Tfh, non-naive CD4+CXCR5+PD-1+ (ICOS+CD38+ or ICOS-CD38-). The TCR originated in an adult who received the influenza vaccine. This chain links TRBV12-2 with TRBJ2-7; TRBD2 is taken as the D call from the table, unchecked against the DNA. TRBV12-2 is recorded as a pseudogene. This CDR3 reads CASRLELSGGLYEQYF. As DNA, the CDR3 is TGTGCAAGTCGCTTAGAACTAAGCGGGGGCCTCTACGAGCAGTACTTC.